The next 30 T cell receptor beta chains were all read from a single sample in a study of cytomegalovirus exposure and HLA in healthy donors. PCR used 60 Vbeta primers and 13 Jbeta primers. Some clones are missing from TCRdb's copy, which holds only in-frame ones; the method was immunoSEQ multiplex PCR. In the table there are roughly 200,000 clones, around three quarters of which are singletons. Sequenced material: PBMCs. The receptors originated from a young woman in good health and CMV-seropositive.

CDR3 loop: CASSQVFPPSVGNTIYF. CDR3 nucleotide sequence: TGCGCCAGCAGCCAAGTGTTCCCGCCCTCGGTGGGAAACACCATATATTTT. The chain recombines TRBV4-3 with TRBJ1-3, with no clear D. V was trimmed by 1 base and J by 4 bases, leaving 17 bases between them. Germline-derived CDR1 and CDR2 are LGHNA and YSLEER. This CDR3 is 17 amino acids long.

The J gene is TRBJ2-7, the V gene TRBV5-4; tentatively, D is TRBD1 (6 bases). V was trimmed by 4 bases and J by 4 bases, leaving 18 bases between them. The germline gives CDR1 SGHNT, CDR2 YYREEE (reference sequence). The CDR3 has 15 residues. CDR3 in DNA: TGTGCCAGCAGCACCATGGGTGGGGGCAGGTACGAGCAGTACTTC. It codes for CASSTMGGGRYEQYF.

This clone is a singleton in its sample. V is TRBV9 and J is TRBJ1-1; weak D call: TRBD1 (5 bases). The CDR3 covers 16 residues. Trimming removed 4 bases from V and 0 bases from J, with 16 bases in between. CDR1 and CDR2 (germline): SGDLS, YYNGEE. CDR3 sequence reads: CASSPLHHRMNTEAFF. For the CDR3, the DNA is TGTGCCAGCAGCCCCCTGCACCACAGGATGAACACTGAAGCTTTCTTT.

This clone was seen once. This chain links TRBV11-2 with TRBJ1-1; weak D call: TRBD1 (5 bases). The CDR3 has 13 residues. Trimming left V 1 base short and J 8 bases short, with 11 bases between. Per the germline V gene, CDR1 is SGHAT and CDR2 is FQNNGV. The CDR3 spells CASSLGIDREAFF. In DNA, the CDR3 is TGTGCCAGCAGCTTAGGGATCGACAGAGAAGCTTTCTTT. Full variable domain (outside the CDR3, taken from reference TRBV11-2 and TRBJ1-1): EAGVAQSPRYKIIEKRQSVAFWCNPISGHATLYWYQQILGQGPKLLIQFQNNGVVDDSQLPKDRFSAERLKGVDSTLKIQPAKLEDSAVYLCASSLGIDREAFFGQGTRLTVV.

V gene TRBV7-2 combines with J gene TRBJ2-1, with 9 bases fitting TRBD2. V lost 5 bases to trimming and J lost 3 bases; unmatched junction nucleotides: 8. Germline CDR1 reads SGHTA; CDR2 reads FQGNSA. The CDR3 spans 16 residues. CDR3 sequence reads: CASSKERGGDYNEQFF. DNA of the CDR3: TGTGCCAGCAGCAAGGAGCGCGGGGGGGACTACAATGAGCAGTTCTTC.

The chain is built from TRBV7-7 and TRBJ2-7; TRBD2 matches 7 bases. The CDR3 is 17 amino acids. Germline CDR1 is SSHAT and CDR2 is FNYEAQ (reference sequence). V dropped 1 base and J dropped 0; count of bases not matched to a gene: 9. The CDR3 here is CASSLGLAELTSYEQYF. The CDR3 nucleotides are TGTGCCAGCAGCTTAGGCCTAGCGGAACTAACCTCCTACGAGCAGTACTTC.

The genes are TRBV4-3 and TRBJ1-5; D is possibly TRBD1 (5 bases). The CDR3 consists of 15 residues. V lost 0 bases, J lost 7 bases, and 13 bases lay in between. CDR1 and CDR2 from the germline V gene are LGHNA and YSLEER. The CDR3 is CASSQERGGGQPQHF. The CDR3 nucleotides read TGCGCCAGCAGCCAAGAGCGGGGCGGAGGCCAGCCCCAGCATTTT.

The chain joins TRBV7-9 to TRBJ1-2, with D uncertain. Trimming took off 2 bases at V and 4 bases at J, with 11 bases between the two ends. Per germline, CDR1 SEHNR and CDR2 FQNEAQ (reference sequence). The CDR3 totals 14 residues. CDR3 in DNA: TGTGCCAGCAGCTTATCGGGGAATAGCTATGGCTACACCTTC. Amino acids: CASSLSGNSYGYTF.

The J gene is TRBJ1-2, the V gene TRBV6-4; 10 bases agree with TRBD1. This CDR3 is 16 amino acids long. V dropped 6 bases and J dropped 1; count of bases not matched to a gene: 8. Looked up from germline, CDR1 is MRHNA and CDR2 is SNTAGT. CDR3 in DNA: TGTGCCAGCAGGTACTCGACAGGGGGCAGTAACTATGGCTACACCTTC. Its translation: CASRYSTGGSNYGYTF.

The chain recombines TRBV5-1 with TRBJ2-1; 12 bases agree with TRBD1. V was pared by 3 bases and J by 9 bases, with 13 bases of the junction left unmatched. CDR3 length: 17 amino acids. Germline loops: CDR1 SGHRS, CDR2 YFSETQ. CDR3 DNA: TGCGCCAGCAGCTGGCTTCAGGCGGGACAGGGGGCGATTGAGCAGTTCTTC. It encodes CASSWLQAGQGAIEQFF.

The genes are TRBV9 and TRBJ2-1, with 7 bases aligning to TRBD2. CDR3 length: 15 amino acids. Losses at the gene ends were 0 bases for V and 5 bases for J; bases not matched to a gene: 5. The germline V gene encodes CDR1 SGDLS and CDR2 YYNGEE. The DNA of the CDR3 is TGTGCCAGCAGCGTAGCGTCTAGCGGAGACAATGAGCAGTTCTTC. Protein product: CASSVASSGDNEQFF.

This chain joins TRBV28 and TRBJ1-6; 9 positions match TRBD1. This CDR3 has 15 residues. The germline gives CDR1 MDHEN, CDR2 SYDVKM. V was pared by 6 bases and J by 10 bases, with 10 bases of the junction left unmatched. The CDR3 nucleotides read TGTGCCAGCAGCTCGGGACAGGGATTTGGGTCACCCCTCCACTTT. Its protein product is CASSSGQGFGSPLHF.

This sequence joins TRBV5-8 and TRBJ2-2, with TRBD2 identical over 7 bases. V was clipped by 0 bases and J by 1 base; unmatched bases: 6. The germline V gene has CDR1 SGHTS and CDR2 YDEGEE. CDR3 length: 17 residues. CDR3 nucleotides: TGTGCCAGCAGCTTGGCCTTGGGACTAAAGAACACCGGGGAGCTGTTTTTT. Its protein is CASSLALGLKNTGELFF. Full variable domain (remainder filled in from reference TRBV5-8 and TRBJ2-2): EAGVTQSPTHLIKTRGQQATLRCSPISGHTSVYWYQQALGLGLQFLLWYDEGEERNRGNFPPRFSGRQFPNYSSELNVNALELEDSALYLCASSLALGLKNTGELFFGEGSRLTVL.

The chain uses TRBV7-9 and TRBJ2-7; 7 positions agree with TRBD1. CDR1 SEHNR and CDR2 FQNEAQ come from the germline V gene (reference sequence). J lost 0 bases, V lost 3 bases, and 5 bases had no gene match. The CDR3 is 15 amino acids. The CDR3 here is CASSLGDRGSYEQYF. The CDR3, as DNA: TGTGCCAGCAGCTTGGGGGACAGAGGCTCCTACGAGCAGTACTTC.

The gene calls are TRBV4-1 and TRBJ1-5, with a weak D call TRBD1 (5 bases). V was clipped by 1 base and J by 4 bases, with 8 bases between them. The V gene's germline CDR1 is MGHRA and CDR2 YSYEKL. This CDR3 has 14 amino acids. The CDR3 protein is CASSQVSGNQPQHF. The CDR3 region has the DNA TGCGCCAGCAGCCAAGTTTCAGGGAATCAGCCCCAGCATTTT.

The V gene is TRBV6-5, the J gene TRBJ1-4; no reliable D call. Looked up from germline, CDR1 is MNHEY and CDR2 is SVGAGI. With 4 bases removed from V and 8 bases from J, the gap between germline ends came to 17 bases. The CDR3 contains 15 residues. CDR3 nucleotide sequence: TGTGCCAGCAGTTCCCCCTCTAGGACGGGGGAAAAACTGTTTTTT. Its protein is CASSSPSRTGEKLFF.

This chain links TRBV6-1 with TRBJ1-5, with 7 nucleotides matching TRBD1. This CDR3 is 15 amino acids long. Germline values: CDR1 MNHNS, CDR2 SASEGT. V was clipped by 5 bases and J by 4 bases; unmatched bases: 8. CDR3 sequence (DNA): TGTGCCAGCAGTTTAGACAGGGCCTTAAATCAGCCCCAGCATTTT. This gives the protein CASSLDRALNQPQHF.

The chain is built from TRBV11-3 and TRBJ2-3, with 8 bases identical to TRBD1. V was pared by 6 bases and J by 0 bases, with 2 bases of the junction left unmatched. The germline V gene has CDR1 SGHNT and CDR2 YENEEA. This CDR3 is built from 14 residues. The CDR3 loop is CASSRTGSTDTQYF. In nucleotides, the CDR3 is TGTGCCAGCAGTCGGACAGGGAGCACAGATACGCAGTATTTT.

This clone was counted once. The chain couples TRBV2 to TRBJ1-5; 9 bases line up with TRBD1. V lost 6 bases, J lost 4 bases, and 7 bases stayed unmatched. This CDR3 contains 15 residues. Per the germline V gene, CDR1 is SNHLY and CDR2 is FYNNEI. The CDR3 DNA follows: TGTGCCAGCAGGGAACAGGGGGCAGGGAATCAGCCCCAGCATTTT. Translated: CASREQGAGNQPQHF.

The genes are TRBV5-1 and TRBJ2-2; 7 nucleotides agree with TRBD1. The CDR3 runs 16 residues. Germline CDR1 reads SGHRS; CDR2 reads YFSETQ. The V gene end was trimmed by 2 bases and the J gene end by 3 bases; junction bases not matched to a gene: 7. CDR3 in amino acids: CASSFNTQGDTGELFF. The CDR3 DNA is TGCGCCAGCAGCTTCAACACCCAGGGGGACACCGGGGAGCTGTTTTTT. Full variable domain (rest looked up from reference TRBV5-1 and TRBJ2-2): KAGVTQTPRYLIKTRGQQVTLSCSPISGHRSVSWYQQTPGQGLQFLFEYFSETQRNKGNFPGRFSGRQFSNSRSEMNVSTLELGDSALYLCASSFNTQGDTGELFFGEGSRLTVL.

The table lists this clone with a few counts. This rearrangement joins TRBV7-6 to TRBJ2-7, with TRBD1 matching over 11 bases. Germline CDR1 is SGHVS and CDR2 is FNYEAQ. Trimming took 1 base from V and 6 from J; bases not matched to a gene: 2. The CDR3 loop spans 14 amino acids. The CDR3 bases are TGTGCCAGCAGCTTAGAGGGGACAGGGGGCGAGCAGTACTTC. Translation: CASSLEGTGGEQYF.

The chain uses TRBV6-1 and TRBJ2-5; 8 positions match TRBD1. The CDR3 has 17 amino acids. Trimming removed 1 base from V and 3 bases from J; junction bases left unmatched: 10. Germline assignment: CDR1 MNHNS and CDR2 SASEGT. The CDR3 DNA is TGTGCCAGCAGTGAAGTGGGCCGGACAGGGTGGAAAGAGACCCAGTACTTC. Translation: CASSEVGRTGWKETQYF.

The chain uses TRBV7-2 and TRBJ2-5, with D perhaps TRBD1 (6 bases). Trimming removed 5 bases from V and 3 bases from J, with 13 bases in between. Germline CDR1 and CDR2: SGHTA and FQGNSA. The CDR3 consists of 14 residues. CDR3 DNA sequence: TGTGCCAGCAGCCAGGACAGTAGAAAAGAGACCCAGTACTTC. It translates to CASSQDSRKETQYF.

This clone appeared a few times. The chain has TRBV11-3 and TRBJ2-7; D may be TRBD2 (6 bases). Trimming removed 0 bases from V and 2 bases from J, with 11 bases in between. This CDR3 is built from 15 residues. Germline V gene data show CDR1 as SGHNT and CDR2 as YENEEA. For the CDR3, the DNA is TGTGCCAGCAGCTTAGAGTACGGGGGAGCCTACGAGCAGTACTTC. This sequence encodes CASSLEYGGAYEQYF.

The rearrangement uses TRBV27 and TRBJ2-7; 9 bases line up with TRBD2. J gave up 4 bases and V 8 bases, and 15 bases lay outside the gene matches. Germline values: CDR1 MNHEY, CDR2 SMNVEV (reference sequence). This CDR3 region has 16 residues. In DNA, the CDR3 is TGTGCCAGCGCCCTCTCCGGGCTAGCGGGACTTTACGAGCAGTACTTC. Amino acids: CASALSGLAGLYEQYF.

The chain uses TRBV27 and TRBJ1-2; 9 nucleotides align to TRBD1. V dropped 5 bases and J dropped 6; count of bases not matched to a gene: 10. Germline CDR1 is MNHEY and CDR2 is SMNVEV (reference sequence). CDR3 length: 15 residues. CDR3 bases: TGTGCCAGCAGTACACTACAGGGGGCGAGAAATGGCTACACCTTC. The encoded protein is CASSTLQGARNGYTF.

The genes are TRBV19 and TRBJ1-1, with TRBD1 matching 9 bases. This CDR3 comprises 15 residues. Germline-derived CDR1 and CDR2 are LNHDA and SQIVND (reference sequence). The junction had 8 bases not matched to a gene; V was cut back by 5 bases and J by 4 bases. CDR3 protein: CASSLTGGSATEAFF. CDR3 DNA: TGTGCCAGTAGTCTGACAGGGGGTTCTGCCACTGAAGCTTTCTTT.

The genes are TRBV11-3 and TRBJ2-4, with D maybe TRBD2 (5 bases). V shed 1 base and J shed 3 bases, with 13 bases lying between them. The CDR3 totals 16 residues. CDR1 SGHNT and CDR2 YENEEA come from the germline V gene. DNA for the CDR3: TGTGCCAGCAGCTTAGGAGGGTCTCTTGGCAAAAACATTCAGTACTTC. It is translated as CASSLGGSLGKNIQYF. Looking up the rest from reference TRBV11-3 and TRBJ2-4 gives the full variable domain: EAGVVQSPRYKIIEKKQPVAFWCNPISGHNTLYWYLQNLGQGPELLIRYENEEAVDDSQLPKDRFSAERLKGVDSTLKIQPAELGDSAVYLCASSLGGSLGKNIQYFGAGTRLSVL.

The rearrangement links TRBV5-8 to TRBJ1-4; 8 bases are a match to TRBD1. Germline-derived CDR1 and CDR2 are SGHTS and YDEGEE. V lost 2 bases to trimming and J lost 5 bases; unmatched junction nucleotides: 2. The CDR3 is 14 amino acids. The CDR3 spells CASSFGTGNEKLFF. CDR3 coding DNA: TGTGCCAGCAGCTTCGGGACAGGCAATGAAAAACTGTTTTTT.

This clone was seen just once. This chain connects TRBV6-5 to TRBJ2-1; the match to TRBD2 covers 9 bases. From germline, CDR1 is MNHEY and CDR2 SVGAGI. V gave up 3 bases and J gave up 8 bases; unmatched junction bases: 11. The CDR3 is 16 amino acids. The CDR3 reads CASSYGLAGGVHEQFF. CDR3 nucleotides: TGTGCCAGCAGTTATGGGTTGGCGGGAGGGGTACATGAGCAGTTCTTC.